The T cell receptor (beta chain) described here comes from a study of vaccination and CD4 T cells after COVID-19. Study overall: The post-COVID sampling time was a median about 95 days after diagnosis, ranging from 35 to 161.

TCRdb analysed the PCR reads with MiXCR anew, one entry per CDR3 protein. The sample includes some 25,000 distinct CDR3 sequences, roughly 51% of them seen just once. This clonotype was seen a handful of times. The CDR3 contains 17 residues. Germline V gene sequence: CDR1 LNHNV, CDR2 YYDKDF (reference sequence). Trimming removed 3 bases from V and 4 bases from J; junction bases left unmatched: 13. Sequencing used CD4+ T cells from blood, obtained before SARS-CoV-2 vaccination. The receptor comes from a human donor who had recovered from COVID-19. J is TRBJ2-7 and V is TRBV15; TRBD2 matches at 9 bases. CDR3: CATSSWLAGSTKYEQYF. Here the CDR3 DNA reads TGTGCCACCAGCAGCTGGCTAGCGGGATCCACAAAGTACGAGCAGTACTTC.